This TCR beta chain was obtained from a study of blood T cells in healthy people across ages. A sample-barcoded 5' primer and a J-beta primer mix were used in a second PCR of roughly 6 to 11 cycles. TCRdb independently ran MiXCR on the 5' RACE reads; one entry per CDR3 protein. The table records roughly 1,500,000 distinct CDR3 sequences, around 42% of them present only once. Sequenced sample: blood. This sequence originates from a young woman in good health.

CDR3 sequence reads: CASSQERGQPQHF. The CDR3 coding sequence is TGCGCCAGCAGCCAAGAGCGGGGTCAGCCCCAGCATTTT. The gene calls are TRBV4-1 and TRBJ1-5; D is unresolved. The CDR3 is 13 residues long. CDR1 and CDR2 (germline): MGHRA, YSYEKL. Trimming stripped 0 bases from V and 6 bases from J, with 6 bases between.